Listed below are T cell receptor beta chains from one sample, sequenced in a study of radiotherapy plus CTLA-4 blockade in lung cancer. Produced via immunoSEQ multiplex PCR; TCRdb's table is partial and in-frame only. The data contain about 40,000 clones, about 74% of them singletons. The sample here was peripheral blood, taken from a patient treated with radiotherapy plus ipilimumab. Receptors were obtained from a human donor with non-small cell lung cancer who had stable disease on radiotherapy plus ipilimumab. The CDR3 runs from the conserved cysteine through the conserved F or W. The D gene is left open where the match is weak. Expanded clones are given a class, and other clones once, few, many or no size at all.

j_gene: TRBJ2-5
v_gene: TRBV10-3
abundance: NA
d_gene: NA
CDR3aa: CATYYRGGQETQYF
CDR3nt: TGTGCCACTTATTACAGGGGGGGACAAGAGACCCAGTACTTC

j_gene: TRBJ1-1
v_gene: TRBV2
abundance: NA
d_gene: NA
CDR3aa: CASRERGGRTEAFF
CDR3nt: TGTGCCAGCAGAGAACGAGGGGGACGCACTGAAGCTTTCTTT

j_gene: TRBJ1-2
v_gene: TRBV7-9
abundance: once
d_gene: NA
CDR3aa: CASSRGGFGYTF
CDR3nt: TGTGCCAGCAGCAGGGGGGGGTTTGGCTACACCTTC

j_gene: TRBJ1-6
v_gene: TRBV7-2
abundance: NA
d_gene: NA
CDR3aa: CASSLVGPNSPLHF
CDR3nt: TGTGCCAGCAGCTTAGTGGGGCCAAATTCACCCCTCCACTTT

j_gene: TRBJ2-1
v_gene: TRBV19
abundance: NA
d_gene: NA
CDR3aa: CASSMVPGSYNEQFF
CDR3nt: TGTGCCAGTAGTATGGTCCCCGGTAGCTACAATGAGCAGTTCTTC

j_gene: TRBJ2-1
v_gene: TRBV2
abundance: NA
d_gene: NA
CDR3aa: CASSTLAGSYNEQFF
CDR3nt: TGTGCCAGCAGCACTCTAGCCGGCTCCTACAATGAGCAGTTCTTC

j_gene: TRBJ2-1
v_gene: TRBV29-1
abundance: NA
d_gene: NA
CDR3aa: CSVEDFSGYNEQFF
CDR3nt: TGCAGCGTTGAAGATTTCAGCGGCTACAATGAGCAGTTCTTC

j_gene: TRBJ2-7
v_gene: TRBV4-1
abundance: few
d_gene: NA
CDR3aa: CASSWEGVTYEQYF
CDR3nt: TGCGCCAGCAGCTGGGAGGGGGTAACCTACGAGCAGTACTTC

j_gene: TRBJ2-7
v_gene: TRBV6-1
abundance: NA
d_gene: NA
CDR3aa: CASSVGLFYEQYF
CDR3nt: TGTGCCAGCAGTGTAGGACTCTTCTACGAGCAGTACTTC

j_gene: TRBJ1-5
v_gene: TRBV19
abundance: NA
d_gene: NA
CDR3aa: CASSMLGGISQPQHF
CDR3nt: TGTGCCAGTAGTATGCTTGGGGGGATTAGTCAGCCCCAGCATTTT

j_gene: TRBJ2-7
v_gene: TRBV7-7
abundance: few
d_gene: TRBD1
CDR3aa: CASSQTGQSYEQYF
CDR3nt: TGTGCCAGCAGCCAGACAGGGCAATCCTACGAGCAGTACTTC

j_gene: TRBJ1-1
v_gene: TRBV6-5
abundance: NA
d_gene: TRBD1
CDR3aa: CASSSGQGTNTEAFF
CDR3nt: TGTGCCAGCAGTTCGGGACAGGGGACGAACACTGAAGCTTTCTTT

j_gene: TRBJ2-5
v_gene: TRBV7-9
abundance: NA
d_gene: NA
CDR3aa: CASSPQQLLGSETQYF
CDR3nt: TGTGCCAGCAGCCCGCAGCAACTACTAGGCAGTGAGACCCAGTACTTC

j_gene: TRBJ1-2
v_gene: TRBV10-3
abundance: NA
d_gene: TRBD1
CDR3aa: CAIREAGQGNGFYGYTF
CDR3nt: TGTGCCATCAGGGAGGCGGGACAGGGAAACGGATTCTATGGCTACACCTTC

j_gene: TRBJ2-7
v_gene: TRBV5-1
abundance: few
d_gene: NA
CDR3aa: CASSFDGVSYEQYF
CDR3nt: TGCGCCAGCAGTTTTGACGGAGTCTCCTACGAGCAGTACTTC

j_gene: TRBJ1-1
v_gene: TRBV19
abundance: NA
d_gene: NA
CDR3aa: CASSESVTRGTEAFF
CDR3nt: TGTGCCAGTAGTGAATCCGTTACGAGGGGGACTGAAGCTTTCTTT

j_gene: TRBJ2-7
v_gene: TRBV11-2
abundance: medium-sized
d_gene: NA
CDR3aa: CASSLRQLGSSYEQYF
CDR3nt: TGTGCCAGCAGCCTTAGGCAGCTGGGGAGCTCCTACGAGCAGTACTTC

j_gene: TRBJ2-1
v_gene: TRBV30
abundance: NA
d_gene: TRBD1
CDR3aa: CAWNRIPGQGAGEQFF
CDR3nt: TGTGCCTGGAACCGTATTCCGGGACAGGGGGCGGGGGAGCAGTTCTTC

j_gene: TRBJ1-2
v_gene: TRBV27
abundance: few
d_gene: NA
CDR3aa: CATSGNRDMGWGYTF
CDR3nt: TGTGCCACCTCGGGGAACAGGGACATGGGTTGGGGCTACACCTTC

j_gene: TRBJ1-2
v_gene: TRBV11-3
abundance: NA
d_gene: TRBD1
CDR3aa: CASSLDRGQTDGYTF
CDR3nt: TGTGCCAGCAGCTTGGACAGGGGGCAGACAGATGGCTACACCTTC

j_gene: TRBJ2-5
v_gene: TRBV10-1
abundance: NA
d_gene: TRBD2
CDR3aa: CASSGSERGGPETQYF
CDR3nt: TGCGCCAGCAGTGGGTCCGAGCGGGGGGGCCCAGAGACCCAGTACTTC

j_gene: TRBJ2-1
v_gene: TRBV5-4
abundance: NA
d_gene: NA
CDR3aa: CASSRRTRGDEQFF
CDR3nt: TGTGCCAGCAGCCGGAGGACCAGGGGCGATGAGCAGTTCTTC

j_gene: TRBJ1-1
v_gene: TRBV25-1
abundance: NA
d_gene: TRBD1
CDR3aa: CASSGDRGRSGAFF
CDR3nt: TGTGCCAGCAGCGGTGACAGGGGGCGTAGTGGAGCTTTCTTT

j_gene: TRBJ2-2
v_gene: TRBV27
abundance: NA
d_gene: TRBD1
CDR3aa: CASSSDRRPNTGELFF
CDR3nt: TGTGCCAGCAGTTCGGACAGGCGTCCGAACACCGGGGAGCTGTTTTTT

j_gene: TRBJ2-2
v_gene: TRBV11-3
abundance: NA
d_gene: TRBD1
CDR3aa: CASSLGPPGGQGGELFF
CDR3nt: TGTGCCAGCAGCCTCGGACCACCCGGTGGACAGGGCGGGGAGCTGTTTTTT

j_gene: TRBJ1-2
v_gene: TRBV9
abundance: NA
d_gene: NA
CDR3aa: CASSPRGQIYGYTF
CDR3nt: TGTGCCAGCAGCCCTCGAGGACAGATCTATGGCTACACCTTC

j_gene: TRBJ2-7
v_gene: TRBV7-8
abundance: NA
d_gene: NA
CDR3aa: CASSLDLGGYEQYF
CDR3nt: TGTGCCAGCAGCTTAGATTTGGGGGGCTACGAGCAGTACTTC

j_gene: TRBJ1-1
v_gene: TRBV6-5
abundance: once
d_gene: NA
CDR3aa: CASTLNRELNTEAFF
CDR3nt: TGTGCCAGCACCCTAAACAGGGAATTGAACACTGAAGCTTTCTTT

j_gene: TRBJ2-1
v_gene: TRBV9
abundance: NA
d_gene: NA
CDR3aa: CASSPQTGKSYNEQFF
CDR3nt: TGTGCCAGCAGCCCCCAGACAGGAAAATCCTACAATGAGCAGTTCTTC

j_gene: TRBJ2-7
v_gene: TRBV6-4
abundance: few
d_gene: TRBD2
CDR3aa: CADPRSGGLSYEQYF
CDR3nt: TGTGCTGATCCCCGCAGCGGGGGCCTCTCCTACGAGCAGTACTTC

j_gene: TRBJ2-5
v_gene: TRBV7-9
abundance: NA
d_gene: NA
CDR3aa: CASSPGFGFQETQYF
CDR3nt: TGTGCCAGCAGCCCCGGGTTCGGGTTTCAAGAGACCCAGTACTTC

j_gene: TRBJ2-5
v_gene: TRBV19
abundance: NA
d_gene: NA
CDR3aa: CATSEARETQYF
CDR3nt: TGTGCCACGAGTGAAGCCCGGGAGACCCAGTACTTC

j_gene: TRBJ2-4
v_gene: TRBV5-1
abundance: NA
d_gene: TRBD1
CDR3aa: CASSRTAPGQVEVSAKNIQYF
CDR3nt: TGCGCCAGCAGCCGCACCGCCCCGGGACAGGTCGAAGTGTCAGCCAAAAACATTCAGTACTTC

j_gene: TRBJ2-7
v_gene: TRBV11-3
abundance: NA
d_gene: NA
CDR3aa: CASSPGGRDAYEQYF
CDR3nt: TGTGCCAGCAGCCCTGGGGGCAGGGATGCCTACGAGCAGTACTTC

j_gene: TRBJ2-7
v_gene: TRBV19
abundance: NA
d_gene: TRBD1
CDR3aa: CASSSRDRGLQYF
CDR3nt: TGTGCCAGTAGTAGCCGGGACAGGGGGTTGCAGTACTTC